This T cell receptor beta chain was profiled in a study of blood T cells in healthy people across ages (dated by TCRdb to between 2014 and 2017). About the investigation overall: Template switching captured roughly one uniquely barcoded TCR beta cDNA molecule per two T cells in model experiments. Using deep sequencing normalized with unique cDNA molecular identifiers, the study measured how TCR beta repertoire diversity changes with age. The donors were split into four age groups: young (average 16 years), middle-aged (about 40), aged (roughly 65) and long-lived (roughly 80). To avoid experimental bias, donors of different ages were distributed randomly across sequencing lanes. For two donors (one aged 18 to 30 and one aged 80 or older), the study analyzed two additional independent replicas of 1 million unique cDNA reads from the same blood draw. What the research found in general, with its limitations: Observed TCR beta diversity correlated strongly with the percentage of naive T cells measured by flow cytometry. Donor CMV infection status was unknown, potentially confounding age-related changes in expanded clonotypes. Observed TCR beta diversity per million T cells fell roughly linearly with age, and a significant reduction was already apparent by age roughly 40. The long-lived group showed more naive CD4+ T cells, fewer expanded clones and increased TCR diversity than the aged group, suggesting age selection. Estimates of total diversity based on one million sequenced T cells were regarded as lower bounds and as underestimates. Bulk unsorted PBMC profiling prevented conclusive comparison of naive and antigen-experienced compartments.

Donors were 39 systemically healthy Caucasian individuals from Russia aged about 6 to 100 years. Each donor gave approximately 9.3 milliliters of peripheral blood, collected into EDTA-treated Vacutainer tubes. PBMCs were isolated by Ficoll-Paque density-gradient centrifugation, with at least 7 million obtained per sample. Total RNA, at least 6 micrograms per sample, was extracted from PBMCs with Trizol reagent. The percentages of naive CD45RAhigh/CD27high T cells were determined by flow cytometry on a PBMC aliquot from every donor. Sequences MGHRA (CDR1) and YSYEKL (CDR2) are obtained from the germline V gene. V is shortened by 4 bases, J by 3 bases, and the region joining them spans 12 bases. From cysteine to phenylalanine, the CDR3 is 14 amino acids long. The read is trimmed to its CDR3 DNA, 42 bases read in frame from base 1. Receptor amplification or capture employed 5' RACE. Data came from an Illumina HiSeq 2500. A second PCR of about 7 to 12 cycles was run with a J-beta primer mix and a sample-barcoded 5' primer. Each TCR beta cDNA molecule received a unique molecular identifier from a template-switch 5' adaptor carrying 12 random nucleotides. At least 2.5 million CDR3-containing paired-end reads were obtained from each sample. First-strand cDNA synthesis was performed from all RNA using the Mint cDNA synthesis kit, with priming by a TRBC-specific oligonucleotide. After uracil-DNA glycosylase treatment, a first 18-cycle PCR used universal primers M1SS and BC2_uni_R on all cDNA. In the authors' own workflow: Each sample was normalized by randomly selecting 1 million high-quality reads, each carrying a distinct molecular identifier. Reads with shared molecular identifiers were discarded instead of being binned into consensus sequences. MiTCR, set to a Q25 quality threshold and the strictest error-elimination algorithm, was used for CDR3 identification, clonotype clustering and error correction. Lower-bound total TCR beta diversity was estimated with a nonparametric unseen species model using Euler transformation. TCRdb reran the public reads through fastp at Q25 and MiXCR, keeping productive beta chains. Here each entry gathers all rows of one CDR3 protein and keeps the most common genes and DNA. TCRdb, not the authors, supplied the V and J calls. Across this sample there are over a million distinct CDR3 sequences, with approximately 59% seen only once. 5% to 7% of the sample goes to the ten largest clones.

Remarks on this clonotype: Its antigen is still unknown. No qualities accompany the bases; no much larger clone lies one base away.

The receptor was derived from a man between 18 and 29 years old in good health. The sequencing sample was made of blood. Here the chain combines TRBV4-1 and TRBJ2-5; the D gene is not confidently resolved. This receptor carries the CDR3 CASSPRLLKETQYF. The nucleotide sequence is TGCGCCAGCAGCCCCCGGCTCCTCAAAGAGACCCAGTACTTC.